This entry concerns a single T cell receptor (beta chain). Antigen unknown. The data derive from a study of cytomegalovirus exposure and HLA in healthy donors. Study-wide findings and caveats: Earlier analysis yielded a pattern in which most TCR beta V segments were productive about 87% or about 30% of the time. Immune exposure information available was restricted to CMV serostatus.

The PCR had 60 Vbeta and 13 Jbeta primers. Sequencing used immunoSEQ multiplex PCR; TCRdb keeps in-frame clones, though not all of them. The sample includes about 120,000 clones, about 80% seen only once; the top ten take approximately 2.5%. All the people who gave samples were healthy bone marrow donors. Germline CDR1 and CDR2: SGHTA and FQGNSA. This CDR3 is 17 amino acids long. V was pared by 2 bases and J by 6 bases, with 11 bases of the junction left unmatched. Specimen: PBMCs. The TCR comes from a woman between 35 and 50 years old in good health and CMV-seropositive. The rearrangement uses TRBV7-2 and TRBJ2-4, with 9 bases aligning to TRBD2. The CDR3 bases are TGTGCCAGCAGCTTAACCTCCCGGCGGGGGGGAAGAAACATTCAGTACTTC. Amino acid sequence: CASSLTSRRGGRNIQYF.